Below are 22 T cell receptor beta chains sequenced from a single sample in a study of blood T cells in healthy people across ages. Sample-barcoded 5' priming and a J-beta primer mix drove a second PCR of roughly 6 to 12 cycles. Via MiXCR, TCRdb re-called the 5' RACE reads, giving one row per CDR3 protein. The sample records about 1.8 million distinct CDR3 sequences, 49% being singletons. The sequencing sample was made of blood. These receptors all come from a woman in her thirties or forties in good health.

The chain joins TRBV7-9 to TRBJ2-1; no firm D call. Germline CDR1 and CDR2: SEHNR and FQNEAQ (reference sequence). This CDR3 has 12 amino acids. V lost 5 bases and J lost 12, with 14 bases in between. As DNA, the CDR3 is TGTGCCAGCAGCGATTTGCCTGTCGCGCAGTTCTTC. Residues: CASSDLPVAQFF. The whole variable domain, filled in from reference TRBV7-9 and TRBJ2-1, reads DTGVSQNPRHKITKRGQNVTFRCDPISEHNRLYWYRQTLGQGPEFLTYFQNEAQLEKSRLLSDRFSAERPKGSFSTLEIQRTEQGDSAMYLCASSDLPVAQFFGPGTRLTVL.

This clonotype has just one count. The V gene is TRBV5-5, the J gene TRBJ2-7, with D tentatively TRBD1 (5 bases). Germline-derived CDR1 and CDR2 are SGHKS and YYEKEE (reference sequence). The CDR3 totals 14 residues. Between the trimmed V and J ends, which lost 4 bases and 6 bases, there was a span of 17 bases. The CDR3 sequence is CASSVPGSWGEQYF. The CDR3 coding sequence is TGTGCCAGCAGCGTCCCAGGGTCATGGGGCGAGCAGTACTTC. Drawing the rest from reference TRBV5-5 and TRBJ2-7, the complete variable domain is DAGVTQSPTHLIKTRGQQVTLRCSPISGHKSVSWYQQVLGQGPQFIFQYYEKEERGRGNFPDRFSARQFPNYSSELNVNALLLGDSALYLCASSVPGSWGEQYFGPGTRLTVT.

This clonotype was recorded a few times. V and J are TRBV6-1 and TRBJ2-7; TRBD1 matches 9 bases. This CDR3 comprises 15 residues. Trimming took 4 bases from V and 4 from J; bases not matched to a gene: 8. CDR1 is MNHNS and CDR2 is SASEGT in the germline V gene. The CDR3 DNA follows: TGTGCCAGCAGTGGTAACCGGGACAGGGCGTACGAGCAGTACTTC. It translates to CASSGNRDRAYEQYF.

The chain combines TRBV28 with TRBJ1-6; D perhaps matches TRBD1 (5 bases). CDR3 size: 15 residues. The V and J ends lost 6 bases and 5 bases respectively, with 14 bases between them. Looked up from germline, CDR1 is MDHEN and CDR2 is SYDVKM. Here the CDR3 reads CASRGRSTNNSPLHF. DNA of the CDR3: TGTGCCAGCAGGGGGCGGTCCACCAATAATTCACCCCTCCACTTT. The complete variable domain, with remaining parts taken from reference TRBV28 and TRBJ1-6, reads DVKVTQSSRYLVKRTGEKVFLECVQDMDHENMFWYRQDPGLGLRLIYFSYDVKMKEKGDIPEGYSVSREKKERFSLILESASTNQTSMYLCASRGRSTNNSPLHFGNGTRLTVT.

The V gene is TRBV27, the J gene TRBJ1-6; D ambiguous. There are 13 residues in the CDR3. The V end was cut by 6 bases, the J end by 8 bases, with 11 bases between. In germline, CDR1 is MNHEY, CDR2 SMNVEV (reference sequence). The CDR3 is CASSPETYSPLHF. Written as DNA, the CDR3 is TGTGCCAGCAGCCCTGAGACCTATTCACCCCTCCACTTT.

Note on this clonotype: A read error is possible here, since a much larger clone lies one base away. The gene calls are TRBV7-9 and TRBJ2-5, with D possibly being TRBD2 (6 bases). CDR3 length: 16 amino acids. Germline CDR1 SEHNR, CDR2 FQNEAQ (reference sequence). V was shortened by 5 bases and J by 11 bases, with 27 bases between the two germline ends. This CDR3 is CASSPLGRGLSNEQYF. CDR3 DNA sequence: TGTGCCAGCAGCCCCTTAGGGCGGGGTCTCTCCAATGAGCAGTACTTC.

The V call is TRBV27, the J call TRBJ1-1; 7 positions agree with TRBD1. This CDR3 is 20 amino acids long. V lost 0 bases, J lost 3 bases, and 19 bases stayed unmatched. Germline V gene data show CDR1 as MNHEY and CDR2 as SMNVEV (reference sequence). The DNA of the CDR3 is TGTGCCAGCAGTTTATCCTTACCACCACCTGCAGGGGGGAAGGACACTGAAGCTTTCTTT. It specifies CASSLSLPPPAGGKDTEAFF.

The V and J genes are TRBV20-1 and TRBJ2-7, with D perhaps matching TRBD1 or TRBD2 (5 bases each). Germline-derived CDR1 and CDR2 are DFQATT and SNEGSKA (reference sequence). The length of the CDR3 is 15 residues. Trimming removed 5 bases at V and 3 bases at J, with 20 bases between. The CDR3 DNA is TGCAGTGCTCGACGCCCGGGACGGGAAAGCTACGAGCAGTACTTC. Protein product: CSARRPGRESYEQYF.

The chain joins TRBV5-1 to TRBJ2-7, with 8 positions matching TRBD1. Unmatched junction bases numbered 5, after V lost 0 bases and J lost 3 bases. Per the germline V gene, CDR1 is SGHRS and CDR2 is YFSETQ. There are 15 residues in the CDR3. As DNA, the CDR3 is TGCGCCAGCAGCTTGGATGCAGGGGGCATCTACGAGCAGTACTTC. Translating it yields CASSLDAGGIYEQYF.

V gene TRBV2 combines with J gene TRBJ2-1; D is uncertain. CDR3 length equals 12 residues. V dropped 2 bases and J dropped 10 bases, with 9 bases sitting between them. The germline V gene encodes CDR1 SNHLY and CDR2 FYNNEI. CDR3: CASSEQSSEQFF. CDR3 DNA sequence: TGTGCCAGCAGTGAACAAAGCAGCGAGCAGTTCTTC.

The table lists this clonotype with a few counts. The rearrangement joins TRBV29-1 to TRBJ1-1; D is ambiguous. Germline V lookup: CDR1 SQVTM, CDR2 ANQGSEA. The CDR3 has 14 residues. The V gene lost 7 bases and the J gene lost 0 bases, with 15 bases spanning the gap. The CDR3 loop is CSAIIRAVNTEAFF. CDR3 sequence (DNA): TGCAGCGCAATTATAAGGGCGGTGAACACTGAAGCTTTCTTT.

The V call is TRBV6-6, the J call TRBJ1-1; D is possibly TRBD1 (5 bases). V lost 8 bases to trimming and J lost 4 bases, with 17 bases between them. Germline V gene sequence: CDR1 MNHNY, CDR2 SVGAGI (reference sequence). The CDR3 spans 14 residues. The CDR3 DNA reads TGTGCCAGCCCCTCGGACGGGACGGGCACTGAAGCTTTCTTT. Translating gives CASPSDGTGTEAFF.

The chain links TRBV20-1 to TRBJ1-4; D gene uncertain. The V and J ends lost 3 bases and 5 bases respectively, with 13 bases between them. There are 14 residues in the CDR3. Germline V lookup: CDR1 DFQATT, CDR2 SNEGSKA (reference sequence). The CDR3 spells CSASISQPNEKLFF. DNA for the CDR3: TGCAGTGCTAGTATCAGTCAGCCCAATGAAAAACTGTTTTTT.

The chain combines TRBV5-1 with TRBJ2-1; D remains ambiguous. This CDR3 has 13 amino acids. The V end was cut by 4 bases, the J end by 10 bases, with 15 bases between. CDR1 is SGHRS and CDR2 is YFSETQ in the germline V gene. The CDR3 bases are TGCGCCAGCAGCCGGGCCCTTAGTGGGGAGCAGTTCTTC. It translates to CASSRALSGEQFF.

The chain combines TRBV7-2 with TRBJ2-1; TRBD2 agrees at 9 bases. Germline trimming cut 5 bases from V and 8 bases from J; bases unmatched to any gene: 13. The CDR3 spans 16 residues. Germline assignment: CDR1 SGHTA and CDR2 FQGNSA. Written as DNA, the CDR3 is TGTGCCAGCAGCCCTCTGGCGGGGGGGCCATTTGATGAGCAGTTCTTC. Encoded protein: CASSPLAGGPFDEQFF.

Comments on this clonotype: The junction departs from germline at one end; a sequencing error may be responsible. This chain joins TRBV27 and TRBJ2-1, with D uncertain. The CDR3 has 13 amino acids. Germline V gene data show CDR1 as MNHEY and CDR2 as SMNVEV (reference sequence). CDR3 in amino acids: CARSPSRYNEQFF. The CDR3 DNA reads as TGTGCCCGCAGTCCCTCCCGGTACAATGAGCAGTTCTTC.

This clonotype was counted only a few times. V gene TRBV6-5 combines with J gene TRBJ2-6; D is uncertain. The CDR3 loop spans 14 amino acids. CDR1 and CDR2 (germline): MNHEY, SVGAGI. Trimming removed 7 bases from V and 0 bases from J, with 7 bases in between. As DNA, the CDR3 is TGTGCCAGCAACCAGGCCTCTGGGGCCAACGTCCTGACTTTC. It specifies CASNQASGANVLTF.

The chain links TRBV3-1 to TRBJ2-7, with 8 nucleotides matching TRBD2. The J call is in doubt because the DNA end fits TRBJ2-5 better. Germline CDR1 LGHDT, CDR2 YNNKEL (reference sequence). The CDR3 runs to 17 residues. CDR3 protein: CASSQGYAGGRIETQYF. The CDR3 bases are TGTGCCAGCAGCCAAGGGTACGCGGGGGGCCGGATAGAGACCCAGTACTTC.

This clonotype appeared once. The rearrangement uses TRBV7-9 and TRBJ1-1; 8 bases line up with TRBD1. Trimming at V came to 4 bases and at J to 3 bases, leaving 7 bases not matched to a gene. The CDR3 extends over 15 amino acids. Per the germline V gene, CDR1 is SEHNR and CDR2 is FQNEAQ (reference sequence). CDR3 loop: CASSSTGGADTEAFF. The CDR3, as DNA: TGTGCCAGCAGCTCAACAGGGGGTGCGGACACTGAAGCTTTCTTT.

V is TRBV3-1 and J is TRBJ2-5, with D perhaps assigned TRBD1 or TRBD2 (5 bases each). CDR1 and CDR2 from the germline V gene are LGHDT and YNNKEL (reference sequence). V was cut by 0 bases and J by 4 bases, with 9 bases left in between. The CDR3 sequence is 14 residues long. CDR3 loop: CASSQDMRGETQYF. The CDR3 DNA sequence: TGTGCCAGCAGCCAAGATATGAGGGGAGAGACCCAGTACTTC.

The chain combines TRBV13 with TRBJ1-6; D remains unclear. Trimming removed 0 bases at V and 9 bases at J, with 6 bases between. The germline V gene encodes CDR1 PRHDT and CDR2 FYEKMQ (reference sequence). The CDR3 runs 13 residues. The CDR3 loop is CASSLGGSSPLHF. The CDR3 region has the DNA TGTGCCAGCAGCTTAGGGGGAAGTTCACCCCTCCACTTT.

The chain employs TRBV7-2 and TRBJ2-4, with D unresolved. The CDR3 length is 16 residues. V lost 3 bases and J lost 1, with 13 bases in between. From germline, CDR1 is SGHTA and CDR2 FQGNSA. CDR3 in amino acids: CASSFRQLAAKNIQYF. The CDR3 DNA follows: TGTGCCAGCAGCTTCCGGCAGCTGGCGGCCAAAAACATTCAGTACTTC.